Below, one T cell receptor (beta chain) is given with its context. This clone occurred a few times. Its antigen is not yet known. No per-base quality is available; no much larger clone lies one base away. The same CDR3 can be traced to other DNA sequences in this sample. Genomic DNA was extracted from sorted cells for sequencing of the TCRbeta CDR3 region. The immunoSEQ Assay was used to sequence the TCRbeta CDR3 regions. This immuneACCESS table, as held by TCRdb, lists in-frame sequences with V and J called but not all clones. Of the missing ones, under half trace to an unresolved V gene in checked studies; the others have no known cause. The sample has more than 85,000 clones on record, roughly 83% of them singletons. The ten largest clonotypes hold about 1.6% of the sample. Per the germline V gene, MDHEN is the CDR1 and SYDVKM is the CDR2. Trimming accounts for 4 bases at V and 3 bases at J, while the number of junction bases matched to no gene is 3. The CDR3 runs 15 amino acids, cysteine and phenylalanine included. Only the CDR3 part of the read is kept: 45 bases, read in frame from the first base.

The data stem from a study of OX40 agonist ivuxolimab in advanced cancers. In terms of the full investigation: Ivuxolimab was a fully human IgG2 agonistic monoclonal antibody targeting the costimulatory receptor OX40 (CD134). Intravenous ivuxolimab was administered to patients every 2 weeks at six dose levels: 0.01, 0.1, 0.3, 1.5, 3 and 10 mg/kg. Of the roughly 50 dose-escalation patients, hepatocellular carcinoma was present in approximately 20, melanoma in around 15, renal cell carcinoma in 9 and head and neck cancer in 9. A male proportion of around 80% and a mean age of about 60 years, ranging from about 20 to 85, were recorded for the dose-escalation cohort. Patients were allowed to have had prior anti-PD-1, anti-PD-L1 or anti-CTLA-4 therapy, and approximately 40% of the dose-escalation patients had been treated with checkpoint inhibitors. Partial responses occurred in three dose-escalation patients, of whom one had hepatocellular carcinoma and two had cutaneous melanoma. The purpose of peripheral TCRbeta sequencing was to test whether ivuxolimab changed TCR sequence diversity and led to clonal T-cell expansion. The paper covers the monotherapy dose-escalation part of the phase I ivuxolimab trial, which included N ≈ 57 patients. What the study reported, not specific to this receptor: Partial responders in the 0.1-3.0 mg/kg groups had among the lowest normalized peripheral clonal expansion, especially among CD8+ T cells. Low levels of normalized T-cell clonal expansion were also shown by some nonresponding patients. The antigen specificity of the peripheral T cells that underwent clonal expansion was not determined. At doses of 0.1 to 3.0 mg/kg, clonal expansion of both CD4+ and CD8+ T cells in blood was seen between baseline and week 6. On average, CD8+ T cells showed more expanded clones than CD4+ T cells after ivuxolimab.

Patients with autoimmune disease history or receiving systemic immunosuppression were excluded from the trial. In every dose cohort, peripheral blood was drawn for TCR sequencing at baseline, cycle 4 day 1, and cycle 7 day 1. Samples came from an open-label, multicenter, first-in-human phase I dose-escalation trial of ivuxolimab. Adults with locally advanced or metastatic melanoma, renal cell carcinoma, hepatocellular carcinoma or head and neck squamous cell carcinoma were enrolled in the trial. CD4+ and CD8+ T cells were sorted separately from peripheral blood before TCR sequencing. The chain uses TRBV28 and TRBJ2-1; TRBD2 agrees with 10 junctional bases. The specimen comprised CD4+ or CD8+ T cells sorted from blood, sampled in a trial of the OX40 agonist ivuxolimab. This TCR was recovered from an adult with an advanced solid tumor such as melanoma, head and neck, liver or kidney cancer. The DNA sequence follows: TGTGCCAGCAGTTCGAGCGGGGGGGGCTACAATGAGCAGTTCTTC. Translated, it reads CASSSSGGGYNEQFF.